Sequencing of this T cell receptor beta chain was carried out in a study of Graves' ophthalmopathy and Graves' hyperthyroidism. Amplified TCR beta CDR3 regions were obtained using RNA transcripts as template. Scientists carried out first-round RT-PCR using HTBI primers and then a second-round multiplex PCR. One entry per CDR3 protein results from TCRdb running MiXCR on the multiplex PCR reads. The sample yields 600,000 to 700,000 distinct CDR3 sequences, under 50% seen once. This clonotype was counted at least ten times. Other autoimmune diseases, uncontrolled infections, pregnancy or lactation excluded patients from enrollment. CDR1 and CDR2 (germline): SGDLS, YYNGEE. Deletions cut 2 bases from V and 0 bases from J, with 14 bases between. This CDR3 region has 16 residues.

The chain uses TRBV9 and TRBJ1-1, with D possibly matching TRBD1 (6 bases). The sample taken for sequencing was peripheral blood. The clonotype comes from an adult man with Graves' ophthalmopathy. CDR3 DNA: TGTGCCAGCAGCGTTGGGGCAGGGGACTTGAACACTGAAGCTTTCTTT. Protein sequence: CASSVGAGDLNTEAFF. Full variable domain (outside the CDR3, taken from reference TRBV9 and TRBJ1-1): DSGVTQTPKHLITATGQRVTLRCSPRSGDLSVYWYQQSLDQGLQFLIQYYNGEERAKGNILERFSAQQFPDLHSELNLSSLELGDSALYFCASSVGAGDLNTEAFFGQGTRLTVV.